This TCR beta chain is from a study of shared clonotypes between healthy human individuals. This clone has a single count. What it binds is unknown. CDR1 is SGHVS and CDR2 is FNYEAQ in the germline V gene. The CDR3 is 15 amino acids. V lost 5 bases and J 6 bases, leaving 20 bases between the germline ends. Study-wide results and caveats: Among donors, the sharing of clonotypes was expected to be influenced by sequencing depth.

Repertoires were generated with immunoSEQ multiplex PCR, while TCRdb's copy carries only in-frame clones and drops some. The table has approximately 1.1 million clones, around 82% seen once. CD45RA+ naive and CD45RA-negative memory subsets were separated from CD4+ cells. This chain uses TRBV7-6 with TRBJ2-7; D ambiguous. Input material: memory CD4+ T cells from PBMCs. Subset denoted: CD45RA-negative fraction. The source is a man younger than 30 in good health. Some clones in this sample may be carry-over from other donors' samples. CDR3 loop: CASSPLSQALGEQYF. The CDR3 region has the DNA TGTGCCAGCAGCCCGCTAAGCCAGGCCTTGGGCGAGCAGTACTTC.